The entry below gives a single T cell receptor beta chain sequence along with its context. Its target is unknown. The data are from a study of cytomegalovirus exposure and HLA in healthy donors. Study-wide results and limits: Cytomegalovirus-associated status was assigned to approximately 160 TCR beta chains.

The V gene's germline CDR1 is MNHNY and CDR2 SVGAGI (reference sequence). V was cut by 1 base and J by 4 bases, with 7 bases left in between. The CDR3 loop spans 13 amino acids. Data came from immunoSEQ multiplex PCR; TCRdb stores just in-frame clones and leaves some out. The sample yields more than 200,000 clones, roughly 87% seen once. The source is a man aged 18 to 30 in good health and CMV-seropositive. V and J are TRBV6-6 and TRBJ1-1, with TRBD1 as a possible D gene (5 bases). Sequences were obtained from PBMCs. DNA for the CDR3: TGTGCCAGCAGTTACTTGGGGACCACTGAAGCTTTCTTT. This gives the protein CASSYLGTTEAFF.